This TCR beta chain was obtained from a study of T cell responses to AZD1222 COVID-19 vaccine. Sequenced by immunoSEQ multiplex PCR; TCRdb stores in-frame clones only, minus some. This table holds approximately 100,000 clones, more than 85% found once. CDR3 length equals 13 residues. The V end was cut by 5 bases, the J end by 4 bases, with 11 bases between. Germline loops: CDR1 MDHEN, CDR2 SYDVKM. On this clone itself: Its target is unknown.

Findings and caveats of the study: At baseline, just a handful of AZD1222 recipients tested seropositive. The donor cohort was predominantly white British with a female majority, and clonal diversity may have been underestimated.

This receptor was obtained from an adult in good health. The chain links TRBV28 to TRBJ1-1; tentative D call: TRBD1 (5 bases). The source was peripheral blood, collected on day 0 of AZD1222 vaccination. CDR3: CASSPPGTTEAFF. DNA of the CDR3: TGTGCCAGCAGTCCCCCGGGGACCACTGAAGCTTTCTTT.